One sample yielded the 29 T cell receptor beta chains listed below, sequenced in a study of T-cell reconstitution after alpha-beta-depleted transplantation in children. As it was prepared, the TCRbeta library received unique molecular identifiers. TCRdb reanalysed the PCR reads using MiXCR and keeps one entry per CDR3 protein. The sample holds approximately 400,000 distinct CDR3 sequences, around 15% seen once. The specimen comprised PBMCs, mostly from graft donor cells, sampled 360 days after TCRalphabeta/CD19-depleted stem cell transplant. The source is a boy in the first two years of life who had a stem cell transplant for Wiskott-Aldrich syndrome, so the T cells may come from the graft donor.

The sample holds a few counts of this clonotype. The chain recombines TRBV5-1 with TRBJ2-7; 9 nucleotides line up with TRBD1. CDR1 SGHRS and CDR2 YFSETQ come from the germline V gene. This CDR3 has 15 residues. The J segment lost 4 bases and the V segment lost 3 bases, leaving 8 bases of the junction unmatched. The CDR3 DNA is TGCGCCAGCAGCTCAGGGACAGGGAGGGAATACGAGCAGTACTTC. Translation: CASSSGTGREYEQYF.

This clonotype was seen a handful of times. This chain connects TRBV7-7 to TRBJ2-5, with D hard to call. Trimming shortened V by 4 bases and J by 7 bases, and 13 bases separated the two germline ends. The germline V gene has CDR1 SSHAT and CDR2 FNYEAQ (reference sequence). The CDR3 totals 13 residues. This chain's CDR3 is CASSWAPGGTQYF. In DNA, the CDR3 is TGTGCCAGCAGCTGGGCCCCCGGTGGGACCCAGTACTTC.

The table lists this clonotype with a few counts. J is TRBJ2-7 and V is TRBV6-5, with TRBD2 matching 9 bases. This CDR3 is built from 15 residues. Germline CDR1 MNHEY, CDR2 SVGAGI. Losses at the gene ends were 6 bases for V and 3 bases for J; bases not matched to a gene: 9. Here the CDR3 reads CASRAGTSLNYEQYF. The CDR3 DNA reads TGTGCCAGCAGAGCCGGGACTAGCCTTAACTACGAGCAGTACTTC.

The chain uses TRBV5-4 and TRBJ2-6; D is undetermined. The CDR3 consists of 18 residues. Between the trimmed V and J ends, which lost 0 bases and 0 bases, there was a span of 13 bases. CDR1 is SGHNT, CDR2 YYREEE, per germline (reference sequence). The CDR3 nucleotides read TGTGCCAGCAGCTTGGAACCAGCAACAGCCTCTGGGGCCAACGTCCTGACTTTC. Translated: CASSLEPATASGANVLTF.

This clonotype was seen only a few times. This sequence joins TRBV5-1 and TRBJ2-5; D possibly uses TRBD1 or TRBD2 (5 bases each). Germline lookup yields CDR1 SGHRS and CDR2 YFSETQ. With 0 bases removed from V and 5 bases from J, the gap between germline ends came to 11 bases. The CDR3 totals 14 residues. Written as DNA, the CDR3 is TGCGCCAGCAGCTTGGATGGCAGGGAGGAGACCCAGTACTTC. Its translation is CASSLDGREETQYF. Looking up the rest from reference TRBV5-1 and TRBJ2-5 gives the full variable domain: KAGVTQTPRYLIKTRGQQVTLSCSPISGHRSVSWYQQTPGQGLQFLFEYFSETQRNKGNFPGRFSGRQFSNSRSEMNVSTLELGDSALYLCASSLDGREETQYFGPGTRLLVL.

Here the CDR3 reads CASSLGQATALETQYF. The CDR3 nucleotides are TGCGCCAGCAGCCTGGGACAGGCGACAGCCTTAGAGACCCAGTACTTC. The chain links TRBV4-3 to TRBJ2-5, with TRBD1 matching over 8 bases. The CDR3 runs 16 residues. With V trimmed by 4 bases and J by 4 bases, 11 bases remained unmatched. CDR1 is LGHNA and CDR2 is YSLEER in the germline V gene.

The chain carries TRBV29-1 and TRBJ2-7; either TRBD1 or TRBD2 may supply D (5 bases each). The V gene's germline CDR1 is SQVTM and CDR2 ANQGSEA. Trimming took 4 bases from V and 0 from J, leaving 10 bases between them. This CDR3 has 13 amino acids. CDR3 DNA sequence: TGCAGCGTTGCGAGGGGACCCTCCTACGAGCAGTACTTC. It encodes CSVARGPSYEQYF.

This clonotype was seen repeatedly, ten times or more. This sequence joins TRBV2 and TRBJ2-5; 11 bases line up with TRBD2. The germline gives CDR1 SNHLY, CDR2 FYNNEI. The CDR3 length is 15 residues. V lost 3 bases to trimming and J lost 0 bases; unmatched junction nucleotides: 0. CDR3 residues: CASSETSGNQETQYF. DNA for the CDR3: TGTGCCAGCAGTGAGACTAGCGGGAACCAAGAGACCCAGTACTTC. Combining the CDR3 with reference TRBV2 and TRBJ2-5 gives the whole variable domain EPEVTQTPSHQVTQMGQEVILRCVPISNHLYFYWYRQILGQKVEFLVSFYNNEISEKSEIFDDQFSVERPDGSNFTLKIRSTKLEDSAMYFCASSETSGNQETQYFGPGTRLLVL.

The V call is TRBV5-1, the J call TRBJ2-7, with 7 positions matching TRBD2. Trimming at V came to 4 bases and at J to 0 bases, leaving 10 bases not matched to a gene. This CDR3 has 16 amino acids. Germline CDR1 reads SGHRS; CDR2 reads YFSETQ. CDR3 in amino acids: CASSPRSGPRSYEQYF. The DNA of the CDR3 is TGCGCCAGCAGCCCTCGTAGCGGGCCCCGCTCCTACGAGCAGTACTTC.

This clonotype was observed a few times. V gene TRBV5-1 combines with J gene TRBJ2-5, with D possibly TRBD2 on 5 matching bases. CDR3 length equals 16 residues. V lost 4 bases and J 2 bases, leaving 18 bases between the germline ends. CDR1 SGHRS and CDR2 YFSETQ come from the germline V gene. As DNA, the CDR3 is TGCGCCAGCAGCCTTAATTCCGGGAAGGCGCAAGAGACCCAGTACTTC. It translates to CASSLNSGKAQETQYF.

The CDR3 spells CASSTRTGGLSPLHF. The DNA for the CDR3 is TGTGCCAGCAGTACTAGGACAGGGGGCTTGTCACCCCTCCACTTT. The chain is built from TRBV12-3 or TRBV12-4 and TRBJ1-6; TRBD1 matches at 11 bases. Trimming took 5 bases from V and 10 from J; bases not matched to a gene: 7. The CDR3 length is 15 residues.

The rearrangement uses TRBV4-3 and TRBJ2-1, with D perhaps TRBD2 (6 bases). The CDR3 length is 15 residues. Per germline, CDR1 LGHNA and CDR2 YSLEER. Deletions cut 4 bases from V and 0 bases from J, with 10 bases between. The chain's CDR3 is CASSRTSTSYNEQFF. The CDR3 DNA is TGCGCCAGCAGCCGAACTAGCACCTCCTACAATGAGCAGTTCTTC.

This clonotype appeared a few times. The genes are TRBV7-4 and TRBJ2-5; TRBD1 agrees at 7 bases. The germline V gene encodes CDR1 SGHVT and CDR2 SQSDAQ. The CDR3 covers 15 residues. Trimming removed 3 bases from V and 0 bases from J; junction bases left unmatched: 4. As DNA, the CDR3 is TGTGCCAGCAGCTTGGGACAGCTGTACCAAGAGACCCAGTACTTC. It is translated as CASSLGQLYQETQYF.

V and J are TRBV6-5 and TRBJ2-4; TRBD1 matches at 7 bases. CDR3 size: 18 residues. Trimming at V came to 0 bases and at J to 7 bases, leaving 15 bases not matched to a gene. The germline V gene has CDR1 MNHEY and CDR2 SVGAGI. As DNA, the CDR3 is TGTGCCAGCAGTTACTCCGGCCTAAACAGGGGCCTGGGGAACATTCAGTACTTC. Its protein is CASSYSGLNRGLGNIQYF.

This clonotype was observed many times. One end of the junction is discordant with germline, which a read error may explain. The chain couples TRBV5-1 to TRBJ2-5; perhaps TRBD2 as D (5 bases). The CDR3 is made up of 13 amino acids. CDR1 SGHRS and CDR2 YFSETQ come from the germline V gene. CDR3 loop: CASSPTGKETQYF. CDR3 in DNA: TGTGCCAGCTCACCAACGGGGAAAGAGACCCAGTACTTC.

This chain connects TRBV6-5 to TRBJ1-2; tentatively, D is TRBD1 (5 bases). Germline CDR1 reads MNHEY; CDR2 reads SVGAGI. V gave up 2 bases and J gave up 3 bases, with 25 bases separating them. This CDR3 contains 19 residues. The CDR3 bases are TGTGCCAGCAGTTACCTCGGGCAGGGAAGGCCTTCGGGCTACTATGGCTACACCTTC. Protein sequence: CASSYLGQGRPSGYYGYTF.

V and J are TRBV6-2 or TRBV6-3 and TRBJ2-7; D not certain. V lost 6 bases to trimming and J lost 2 bases, with 14 bases between them. Germline assignment: CDR1 MNHEY and CDR2 SVGEGT. This CDR3 contains 14 residues. The CDR3 loop reads CASSWTRRPYEQYF. The CDR3 DNA follows: TGTGCCAGCAGCTGGACCCGACGACCCTACGAGCAGTACTTC.

This clonotype has just a few counts. This rearrangement joins TRBV5-1 to TRBJ2-2; 8 bases line up with TRBD1. The junction had 3 bases not matched to a gene; V was cut back by 0 bases and J by 2 bases. The CDR3 has 16 residues. Germline V lookup: CDR1 SGHRS, CDR2 YFSETQ. DNA of the CDR3: TGCGCCAGCAGCTTGGGGACAGGGTCTAACACCGGGGAGCTGTTTTTT. Translation: CASSLGTGSNTGELFF.

This chain connects TRBV18 to TRBJ1-2, with 7 bases that match TRBD1. Germline V CDR1 and CDR2: KGHSH, LQKENI. V lost 2 bases and J lost 8; bases outside the gene matches: 2. CDR3 length: 12 residues. DNA of the CDR3: TGTGCCAGCTCACCAGTGACAGGGGGCTACACCTTC. Protein product: CASSPVTGGYTF.

This clonotype came up a few times. V usage is TRBV10-3 and J usage is TRBJ2-7; maybe TRBD1 (6 bases). Germline V CDR1 and CDR2: ENHRY, SYGVKD. V lost 4 bases, J lost 3 bases, and 10 bases lay in between. This CDR3 is built from 13 residues. The DNA of the CDR3 is TGTGCCATCAGTGTACAGGGAAACTACGAGCAGTACTTC. Translating gives CAISVQGNYEQYF.

This clonotype was observed many times. CDR3 sequence: CASSFTGGSDTEAFF. CDR3 DNA: TGTGCCAGCAGCTTTACAGGGGGCTCTGACACTGAAGCTTTCTTT. This chain joins TRBV7-8 and TRBJ1-1; TRBD1 matches at 9 bases. V lost 3 bases, J lost 3 bases, and 5 bases stayed unmatched. CDR1 is SGHVS and CDR2 is FQNEAQ in the germline V gene. This CDR3 comprises 15 residues.

The CDR3 region is CAIARWGGKGNEQFF. The DNA of the CDR3 is TGTGCCATCGCGAGATGGGGGGGCAAAGGCAATGAGCAGTTCTTC. V and J are TRBV10-3 and TRBJ2-1; D perhaps matches TRBD2 (7 bases). CDR1 is ENHRY and CDR2 is SYGVKD in the germline V gene. V was pared by 8 bases and J by 6 bases, with 20 bases between. The CDR3 covers 15 residues.

This clonotype was counted only a few times. This rearrangement joins TRBV5-1 to TRBJ2-1, with 8 positions matching TRBD2. The CDR3 consists of 16 residues. Trimming removed 4 bases from V and 3 bases from J; junction bases left unmatched: 9. Germline assignment: CDR1 SGHRS and CDR2 YFSETQ. DNA of the CDR3: TGCGCCAGCAGCCCCCGGGGGGGGGGTGACTACAATGAGCAGTTCTTC. It translates to CASSPRGGGDYNEQFF.

The CDR3 reads CASRLKHSYEQYF. The CDR3 nucleotides read TGTGCCAGCAGACTAAAACATTCCTACGAGCAGTACTTC. The chain recombines TRBV12-3 or TRBV12-4 with TRBJ2-7, with D unclear. The CDR3 extends over 13 amino acids. V was clipped by 6 bases and J by 1 base, with 10 bases between them.

This clonotype has only a few counts. The rearrangement uses TRBV6-5 and TRBJ1-3; the D is unclear. V dropped 0 bases and J dropped 5 bases, with 8 bases sitting between them. This CDR3 comprises 14 residues. Germline CDR1 is MNHEY and CDR2 is SVGAGI. CDR3 amino acids: CASSYSAERNTIYF. The CDR3, as DNA: TGTGCCAGCAGTTACTCCGCCGAAAGAAACACCATATATTTT.

The rearrangement links TRBV27 to TRBJ2-7; no firm D call. The V and J ends lost 2 bases and 3 bases respectively, with 11 bases between them. There are 14 residues in the CDR3. CDR1 is MNHEY and CDR2 is SMNVEV in the germline V gene (reference sequence). The CDR3 here is CASSLLGKVYEQYF. The CDR3 DNA is TGTGCCAGCAGTTTACTGGGTAAGGTCTACGAGCAGTACTTC.

Note on this clonotype: A much larger clone differs from this one at a single base, so this may be a read error. V gene TRBV10-3 combines with J gene TRBJ2-5, with no clear D. The length of the CDR3 is 11 residues. Germline CDR1 and CDR2: ENHRY and SYGVKD. V shed 2 bases and J shed 5 bases, with 3 bases lying between them. For the CDR3, the DNA is TGTGCCATCAGTGAGGGGGAGACCCAGTACTTC. Its protein product is CAISEGETQYF.

This clonotype was counted only a few times. This chain connects TRBV2 to TRBJ2-1; possible D gene TRBD2, 6 bases. Germline lookup yields CDR1 SNHLY and CDR2 FYNNEI. The CDR3 totals 13 residues. Trimming took off 6 bases at V and 6 bases at J, with 12 bases between the two ends. The CDR3 sequence is CASSPGTFNEQFF. Written as DNA, the CDR3 is TGTGCCAGCAGCCCCGGGACTTTCAATGAGCAGTTCTTC.

The chain uses TRBV28 and TRBJ2-1; D unclear. The germline V gene has CDR1 MDHEN and CDR2 SYDVKM. V shed 3 bases and J shed 3 bases, with 3 bases lying between them. CDR3 size: 12 residues. The CDR3 protein is CASSFVYNEQFF. The DNA for the CDR3 is TGTGCCAGCAGTTTCGTCTACAATGAGCAGTTCTTC.